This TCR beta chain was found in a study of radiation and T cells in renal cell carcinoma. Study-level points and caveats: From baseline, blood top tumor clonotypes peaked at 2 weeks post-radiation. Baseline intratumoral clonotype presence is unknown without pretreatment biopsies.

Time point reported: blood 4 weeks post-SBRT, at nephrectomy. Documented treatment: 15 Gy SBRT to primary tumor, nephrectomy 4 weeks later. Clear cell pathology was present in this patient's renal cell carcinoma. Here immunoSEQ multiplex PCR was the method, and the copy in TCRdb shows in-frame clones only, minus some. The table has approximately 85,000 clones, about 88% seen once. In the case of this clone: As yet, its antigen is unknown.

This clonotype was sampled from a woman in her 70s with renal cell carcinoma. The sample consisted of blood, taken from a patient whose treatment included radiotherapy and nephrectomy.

Here the CDR3 DNA reads TGTGCCAGCAGCCAAAACTCCGGACTGAGCTACGAGCAGTACTTC. This encodes CASSQNSGLSYEQYF. This rearrangement joins TRBV7-3 to TRBJ2-7; possibly TRBD2 for D (5 bases). The germline V and J ends were trimmed by 5 bases and 3 bases, with 17 bases remaining between them. From germline, CDR1 is SGHTA and CDR2 FQGTGA. This CDR3 comprises 15 residues.